This T cell receptor (beta chain) was captured in a study of T cell responses to AZD1222 COVID-19 vaccine. Study-wide context: Some second doses came at about 4 weeks and others at about 12 weeks; these were pooled.

Study-level findings and limits: It was only six AZD1222 recipients who were seropositive at baseline. After two AZD1222 doses, spike-specific TCR breadth and depth rose versus day 0.

This CDR3 is built from 13 residues. The germline gives CDR1 SGHTA, CDR2 FQGTGA. V was shortened by 3 bases and J by 2 bases, with 7 bases between the two germline ends. About this clone: Its antigen is unidentified.

Data came from immunoSEQ multiplex PCR; TCRdb stores just in-frame clones and leaves some out. The data hold roughly 150,000 clones, with approximately 90% observed a single time. The sequencing used peripheral blood, collected on day 0 of AZD1222 vaccination. The chain has TRBV7-3 and TRBJ2-5; no clear D. This clonotype originated in an adult in good health. The CDR3 loop is CASSFGPQETQYF. CDR3 DNA sequence: TGTGCCAGCAGCTTTGGACCTCAAGAGACCCAGTACTTC. Variable domain in full (rest from reference TRBV7-3 and TRBJ2-5): GAGVSQTPSNKVTEKGKYVELRCDPISGHTALYWYRQSLGQGPEFLIYFQGTGAADDSGLPNDRFFAVRPEGSVSTLKIQRTERGDSAVYLCASSFGPQETQYFGPGTRLLVL.